A single T cell receptor (beta chain) is shown here with its context. The ends were cut back, 10 bases at V and 3 bases at J, with 16 bases in the middle. From germline, CDR1 is MNHEY and CDR2 SVGAGI. CDR3 length: 14 amino acids. As handled by the study authors: Using reference gene primer amplification, nucleated cell counts were estimated. Clones were read by immunoSEQ multiplex PCR, and TCRdb kept only the in-frame ones, dropping some. V, J and clone size are those of that table, while D and trimming were read from the DNA. The sample consists of about 68,000 clones, approximately 90% of them appearing once. This specimen comes from a study of blood T cell repertoires in COVID-19. At the level of the study: The United States, Italy and Spain provided the acute and convalescent COVID-19 samples. In each case, the material was cDNA or gDNA derived from T cells, B-cell-depleted T cells, or PBMCs.

Source material: peripheral blood. The clonotype originates from a woman in her fifties or sixties with active COVID-19. The rearrangement links TRBV6-5 to TRBJ2-4; possible D gene TRBD2, 6 bases. The CDR3 region has the DNA TGTGCCACTTCGTCCCGGGGGATCAAAAACATTCAGTACTTC. Protein product: CATSSRGIKNIQYF.